Below, 9 T cell receptor beta chains from the same sample are listed, as sequenced in a study of T cells in Graves' hyperthyroidism and ophthalmopathy. TCR beta CDR3 regions were amplified from RNA. The HTBI primer set served for first-round RT-PCR of the TCR CDR3. TCRdb fed the multiplex PCR reads into MiXCR, producing one record per CDR3 protein. The sample carries roughly 550,000 distinct CDR3 sequences, roughly 15% recorded once. The material sequenced was blood. These receptors were collected from a woman aged 30 to 39 with Graves' ophthalmopathy.

This clonotype is judged medium-sized. V and J are TRBV7-2 and TRBJ2-7; no clear D gene. V was clipped by 3 bases and J by 7 bases, with 10 bases between them. The CDR3 runs to 12 residues. Germline lookup yields CDR1 SGHTA and CDR2 FQGNSA. CDR3 sequence reads: CASSFSTLEQYF. As DNA, the CDR3 is TGTGCCAGCAGCTTTTCCACGTTGGAGCAGTACTTC.

The sample holds many counts of this clonotype. The chain has TRBV20-1 and TRBJ2-7; the D is unclear. Deletions cut 0 bases from V and 1 base from J, with 7 bases between. In germline, CDR1 is DFQATT, CDR2 SNEGSKA (reference sequence). The CDR3 is made up of 13 amino acids. As DNA, the CDR3 is TGCAGTGCTAGAGATCCACCGTCCTACGAGCAGTACTTC. This translates into CSARDPPSYEQYF.

V is TRBV2 and J is TRBJ2-1; perhaps TRBD2 as D (5 bases). CDR3 length: 13 residues. The V gene's germline CDR1 is SNHLY and CDR2 FYNNEI. Trimming took 7 bases from V and 8 from J, leaving 15 bases between them. CDR3 DNA: TGTGCCAGCACCGGACTTAGGAGAGATGAGCAGTTCTTC. Encoded protein: CASTGLRRDEQFF.

This clonotype appeared a few times. This chain joins TRBV28 and TRBJ2-3; 8 bases are a match to TRBD2. The CDR3 runs 18 residues. CDR1 is MDHEN, CDR2 SYDVKM, per germline. Trimming took 4 bases from V and 2 from J; bases not matched to a gene: 14. The CDR3 reads CASSSRTSLVLNTDTQYF. The CDR3 DNA reads TGTGCCAGCAGTTCCAGGACTAGCCTGGTTCTGAACACAGATACGCAGTATTTT.

This clonotype has ten or more counts. The V and J genes are TRBV6-1 and TRBJ2-5; 15 bases map to TRBD2. The CDR3 is 16 residues long. The V and J ends lost 6 bases and 3 bases, in that order; junction bases with no gene match: 5. The germline CDR1 and CDR2 sequences are MNHNS and SASEGT. CDR3: CASRPGLAGGKETQYF. DNA for the CDR3: TGTGCCAGCAGACCGGGACTAGCGGGAGGAAAAGAGACCCAGTACTTC.

The sample holds a few counts of this clonotype. The chain couples TRBV20-1 to TRBJ2-1; 15 bases line up with TRBD2. The length of the CDR3 is 20 residues. Germline V gene sequence: CDR1 DFQATT, CDR2 SNEGSKA (reference sequence). The V and J ends lost 3 bases and 5 bases, in that order; junction bases with no gene match: 17. The CDR3 nucleotides are TGCAGTGCTAGCAAGAGGACTAGCGGGAGGGCCGGCAAATCCAACAATGAGCAGTTCTTC. It encodes CSASKRTSGRAGKSNNEQFF.

This clonotype was counted at least ten times. This chain uses TRBV5-1 with TRBJ2-5, with D possibly matching TRBD2 (5 bases). Germline V gene data show CDR1 as SGHRS and CDR2 as YFSETQ. This CDR3 contains 14 residues. Trimming removed 1 base at V and 2 bases at J, with 9 bases between. For the CDR3, the DNA is TGCGCCAGCAGCTTGACTAGGGCTCAAGAGACCCAGTACTTC. Translated: CASSLTRAQETQYF. The variable domain in full, with the rest retrieved from reference TRBV5-1 and TRBJ2-5, is KAGVTQTPRYLIKTRGQQVTLSCSPISGHRSVSWYQQTPGQGLQFLFEYFSETQRNKGNFPGRFSGRQFSNSRSEMNVSTLELGDSALYLCASSLTRAQETQYFGPGTRLLVL.

The V call is TRBV4-3, the J call TRBJ1-2; a possible D gene is TRBD1 (5 bases). CDR3 size: 15 residues. Trimming removed 0 bases at V and 4 bases at J, with 12 bases between. Per germline, CDR1 LGHNA and CDR2 YSLEER. CDR3 DNA sequence: TGCGCCAGCAGCCAAGAAAAAGGGGAAGGCTATGGCTACACCTTC. Encoded protein: CASSQEKGEGYGYTF.

This clonotype was seen repeatedly, ten times or more. The V call is TRBV10-1, the J call TRBJ1-1; 7 bases line up with TRBD1. The ends lost 10 bases at V and 0 bases at J; junction bases unmatched: 11. The CDR3 is made up of 15 amino acids. Germline loops: CDR1 WNHNN, CDR2 SYGVQD (reference sequence). CDR3 sequence: CAILRTGSMNTEAFF. The CDR3 DNA is TGCGCCATCCTACGGACAGGTTCGATGAACACTGAAGCTTTCTTT.